The next 18 T cell receptor beta chains were all read from a single sample in a study of T cells after yellow fever vaccination. TCRdb independently ran MiXCR on the 5' RACE reads; one entry per CDR3 protein. This sample carries hundreds of thousands of distinct CDR3 sequences, 9% to 15% of them seen once, and the ten largest clones take under 15%. The starting material was PBMCs, obtained on the day of the yellow fever booster vaccination. These receptors were collected from a young man who received the YFV17D yellow fever vaccine.

The chain uses TRBV18 and TRBJ2-7; D may match TRBD1 or TRBD2 (6 bases each). CDR1 and CDR2 from the germline V gene are KGHSH and LQKENI. Trimming cost V 0 bases and J 3 bases, with 12 bases left between them. This CDR3 region has 15 residues. CDR3 DNA: TGTGCCAGCTCACCACCGGGCAGGGGACTCTACGAGCAGTACTTC. Translating gives CASSPPGRGLYEQYF.

This clonotype was picked up a small number of times. The V and J genes are TRBV10-3 and TRBJ2-7; 11 nucleotides match TRBD2. The CDR3 is 14 amino acids. Germline trimming cut 4 bases from V and 4 bases from J; bases unmatched to any gene: 3. Germline CDR1 and CDR2: ENHRY and SYGVKD. CDR3 in DNA: TGTGCCATCAGTGGTAGCGGGAGGGCTTACGAGCAGTACTTC. Its protein product is CAISGSGRAYEQYF.

CDR3 in amino acids: CASSPLSGRVAYEQYF. DNA of the CDR3: TGTGCCAGCTCACCACTTAGCGGGAGGGTGGCCTACGAGCAGTACTTC. The J gene is TRBJ2-7, the V gene TRBV18, with 11 bases that match TRBD2. The CDR3 contains 16 residues. Germline V gene lookup returns CDR1 KGHSH and CDR2 LQKENI. V trimming: 1 base; J trimming: 2 bases; junction bases outside the gene matches: 4. Variable domain in full (rest from reference TRBV18 and TRBJ2-7): NAGVMQNPRHLVRRRGQEARLRCSPMKGHSHVYWYRQLPEEGLKFMVYLQKENIIDESGMPKERFSAEFPKEGPSILRIQQVVRGDSAAYFCASSPLSGRVAYEQYFGPGTRLTVT.

This clonotype was observed a handful of times. The rearrangement joins TRBV4-1 to TRBJ2-4; D uncertain. The ends were cut back, 3 bases at V and 6 bases at J, with 18 bases in the middle. CDR1 and CDR2 from the germline V gene are MGHRA and YSYEKL. The CDR3 totals 16 residues. This CDR3 is CASSQIFDQRGNIQYF. The CDR3 coding sequence is TGCGCCAGCAGCCAGATTTTTGACCAAAGAGGAAACATTCAGTACTTC.

This clonotype has just a few counts. This chain joins TRBV6-2 or TRBV6-3 and TRBJ2-7; D assignment may be TRBD1 or TRBD2 (5 bases each). The CDR3 totals 16 residues. Trimming cost V 2 bases and J 0 bases, with 14 bases left between them. Germline CDR1 and CDR2: MNHEY and SVGEGT. CDR3 DNA sequence: TGTGCCAGCAGTTACCAGCTAACGGGGACCTCCTACGAGCAGTACTTC. Translating it yields CASSYQLTGTSYEQYF.

CDR3 residues: CASSEYSLAGAEQFF. The CDR3 DNA follows: TGTGCCAGCAGTGAATATTCTCTAGCGGGAGCTGAGCAGTTCTTC. The J gene is TRBJ2-1, the V gene TRBV25-1; 10 nucleotides align to TRBD2. Losses at the gene ends were 0 bases for V and 9 bases for J; bases not matched to a gene: 5. CDR1 and CDR2 (germline): MGHDK, SYGVNS. CDR3 length: 15 residues.

This clonotype was seen a handful of times. The rearrangement joins TRBV20-1 to TRBJ2-1; 8 nucleotides align to TRBD1. Looked up from germline, CDR1 is DFQATT and CDR2 is SNEGSKA (reference sequence). The CDR3 totals 18 residues. J was trimmed by 2 bases and V by 0 bases; bases with no gene match: 12. The CDR3 loop reads CSARDLLPGQGTYNEQFF. The CDR3 coding sequence is TGCAGTGCTAGAGATCTTTTACCAGGACAGGGAACCTACAATGAGCAGTTCTTC.

The sample holds a few counts of this clonotype. The chain uses TRBV29-1 and TRBJ2-7; 7 nucleotides agree with TRBD1. From germline, CDR1 is SQVTM and CDR2 ANQGSEA. With V trimmed by 7 bases and J by 3 bases, 9 bases remained unmatched. This CDR3 contains 13 residues. The CDR3 coding sequence is TGCAGCGGGTCCCAGACAGGGAACTACGAGCAGTACTTC. Its translation is CSGSQTGNYEQYF.

The gene calls are TRBV3-1 and TRBJ2-6, with TRBD1 matching 7 bases. The CDR3 contains 17 residues. J gave up 0 bases and V 4 bases, and 6 bases lay outside the gene matches. Germline CDR1 and CDR2: LGHDT and YNNKEL (reference sequence). The CDR3 nucleotides read TGTGCCAGCAGCCTGACAGGGATAGTCTCTGGGGCCAACGTCCTGACTTTC. This gives the protein CASSLTGIVSGANVLTF.

In this sample, this clonotype turned up a few times. V usage is TRBV25-1 and J usage is TRBJ2-7; perhaps TRBD1 as D (6 bases). Germline V gene data show CDR1 as MGHDK and CDR2 as SYGVNS. The CDR3 spans 16 residues. Trimming left V 4 bases short and J 0 bases short, with 16 bases between. CDR3 residues: CASSGQPGQPSYEQYF. The CDR3 nucleotides read TGTGCCAGCAGTGGACAACCCGGACAGCCCTCCTACGAGCAGTACTTC.

This clonotype was detected only a few times. The chain is built from TRBV20-1 and TRBJ2-5, with D tentatively TRBD1 or TRBD2 (5 bases each). CDR3 length equals 13 residues. The ends were cut back, 6 bases at V and 3 bases at J, with 14 bases in the middle. CDR1 and CDR2 (germline): DFQATT, SNEGSKA (reference sequence). The CDR3 here is CSAGPHLEETQYF. CDR3 DNA: TGCAGTGCGGGACCCCACTTAGAAGAGACCCAGTACTTC.

This clonotype came up a few times. J is TRBJ2-5 and V is TRBV5-5; perhaps TRBD2 as D (5 bases). This CDR3 has 16 amino acids. Germline assignment: CDR1 SGHKS and CDR2 YYEKEE (reference sequence). Trimming cost V 5 bases and J 4 bases, with 21 bases left between them. The CDR3, as DNA: TGTGCCAGCAGGCCTATGTTTCGGGCCCGGGGAGAGACCCAGTACTTC. Its translation: CASRPMFRARGETQYF.

The V and J genes are TRBV6-2 or TRBV6-3 and TRBJ2-1; TRBD2 aligns across 13 bases. Germline CDR1 reads MNHEY; CDR2 reads SVGEGT. CDR3 size: 18 residues. Trimming removed 7 bases from V and 4 bases from J; junction bases left unmatched: 13. The CDR3: CASNPTSGRALSYNEQFF. CDR3 nucleotide sequence: TGTGCCAGCAATCCCACTAGCGGGAGGGCCCTATCTTACAATGAGCAGTTCTTC.

The chain recombines TRBV15 with TRBJ1-5; D unclear. Germline CDR1 is LNHNV and CDR2 is YYDKDF (reference sequence). The CDR3 has 14 residues. The V end lost 0 bases, the J end lost 6 bases, and 9 bases lay between the germline ends. CDR3 residues: CATSRDPPSQPQHF. CDR3 in DNA: TGTGCCACCAGCAGAGATCCGCCGTCTCAGCCCCAGCATTTT.

The chain couples TRBV5-1 to TRBJ2-7; 7 bases are a match to TRBD2. The germline V gene encodes CDR1 SGHRS and CDR2 YFSETQ. J was trimmed by 6 bases and V by 7 bases; bases with no gene match: 7. The CDR3 spans 12 residues. CDR3 sequence reads: CASRGEWAEQYF. The CDR3 nucleotides read TGCGCCAGCCGGGGGGAATGGGCCGAGCAGTACTTC.

The table lists this clonotype with a few counts. The V gene is TRBV30, the J gene TRBJ2-1; possible D gene TRBD2, 5 bases. Germline CDR1 reads GTSNPN; CDR2 reads SVGIG (reference sequence). Trimming pared 2 bases from V and 9 bases from J, leaving 14 bases between. CDR3 size: 13 residues. As DNA, the CDR3 is TGTGCCTGGAGTAACGGGGAATTTGGTGAGCAGTTCTTC. This sequence encodes CAWSNGEFGEQFF.

The chain combines TRBV12-3 or TRBV12-4 with TRBJ2-4; tentative D call: TRBD2 (7 bases). The CDR3 spans 15 residues. The V gene lost 3 bases and the J gene lost 6 bases, with 15 bases spanning the gap. Written as DNA, the CDR3 is TGTGCCAGCAGTTTTGGGGGGGCGGCGGGAAACATTCAGTACTTC. Translation gives CASSFGGAAGNIQYF.

This clonotype came up a few times. V usage is TRBV5-5 and J usage is TRBJ2-1, with TRBD2 matching over 7 bases. V was clipped by 7 bases and J by 9 bases; unmatched bases: 10. CDR1 and CDR2 from the germline V gene are SGHKS and YYEKEE (reference sequence). The CDR3 contains 13 residues. The CDR3 DNA reads TGTGCCAGCCAGGCGGGAGCTGGCATTGAGCAGTTCTTC. It codes for CASQAGAGIEQFF.